These 31 T cell receptor beta chains originate from one sample sequenced in a study of blood T cell repertoires in COVID-19. Generated by immunoSEQ multiplex PCR, the TCRdb table keeps only in-frame clones and is missing some. The repertoire holds around 340,000 clones, with around 86% as singletons. The sample was PBMCs or T cells enriched from blood (not recorded which). These receptor sequences come from a woman aged 40 to 55 with acute COVID-19.

This chain links TRBV4-1 with TRBJ2-3; D is unresolved. The germline V gene encodes CDR1 MGHRA and CDR2 YSYEKL. Trimming took off 1 base at V and 0 bases at J, with 8 bases between the two ends. The length of the CDR3 is 15 residues. For the CDR3, the DNA is TGCGCCAGCAGCCAAGTCGCGGCAAGCACAGATACGCAGTATTTT. Protein product: CASSQVAASTDTQYF.

The chain has TRBV5-6 and TRBJ2-5, with 9 bases matching TRBD2. CDR3 length: 18 residues. The V and J ends lost 5 bases and 5 bases, in that order; junction bases with no gene match: 19. Germline V gene data show CDR1 as SGHDT and CDR2 as YYEEEE. CDR3 in DNA: TGTGCCAGCAGGTTCCGGGGTAGCGGGGGCTCTCCTTTGGAGACCCAGTACTTC. Translation: CASRFRGSGGSPLETQYF. Together with reference TRBV5-6 and TRBJ2-5, the CDR3 gives the full variable domain: DAGVTQSPTHLIKTRGQQVTLRCSPKSGHDTVSWYQQALGQGPQFIFQYYEEEERQRGNFPDRFSGHQFPNYSSELNVNALLLGDSALYLCASRFRGSGGSPLETQYFGPGTRLLVL.

The chain carries TRBV19 and TRBJ2-3; 7 nucleotides line up with TRBD1. The J segment lost 6 bases and the V segment lost 3 bases, leaving 9 bases of the junction unmatched. The germline V gene has CDR1 LNHDA and CDR2 SQIVND (reference sequence). This CDR3 is built from 15 residues. The CDR3 DNA is TGTGCCAGTAGTATTGGACAGGAGTTCACGGATACGCAGTATTTT. This encodes CASSIGQEFTDTQYF.

The chain joins TRBV27 to TRBJ2-7, with 8 positions matching TRBD2. The CDR3 totals 13 residues. V was pared by 10 bases and J by 2 bases, with 7 bases of the junction left unmatched. Germline V CDR1 and CDR2: MNHEY, SMNVEV (reference sequence). The CDR3 sequence: CATAPGLAYEQYF. The CDR3 DNA reads as TGTGCCACCGCTCCGGGACTAGCCTACGAGCAGTACTTC.

The J gene is TRBJ2-7, the V gene TRBV18, with TRBD2 identical over 15 bases. Germline-derived CDR1 and CDR2 are KGHSH and LQKENI. CDR3 size: 17 residues. V lost 5 bases and J lost 2; bases outside the gene matches: 7. The chain's CDR3 is CASSTTGLAGGTYEQYF. CDR3 nucleotides: TGTGCCAGCTCAACAACAGGACTAGCGGGGGGGACCTACGAGCAGTACTTC.

The rearrangement joins TRBV24-1 to TRBJ1-5, with unresolved D. The V end lost 3 bases, the J end lost 2 bases, and 10 bases lay between the germline ends. The CDR3 is 15 amino acids. The germline V gene has CDR1 KGHDR and CDR2 SFDVKD. The CDR3 sequence is CATSDAGRGNQPQHF. The DNA for the CDR3 is TGTGCCACCAGTGATGCGGGTCGGGGCAATCAGCCCCAGCATTTT.

CDR3 nucleotides: TGTGCCAGCAGTTACTCGAGGGCTGGGGCCAACGTCCTGACTTTC. This encodes CASSYSRAGANVLTF. The chain combines TRBV6-2 or TRBV6-3 with TRBJ2-6, with D perhaps TRBD2 (5 bases). V lost 0 bases and J lost 2, with 5 bases in between. This CDR3 contains 15 residues. Germline CDR1 and CDR2: MNHEY and SVGEGT.

The chain links TRBV5-1 to TRBJ2-3; TRBD1 might be the D (5 bases). Germline values: CDR1 SGHRS, CDR2 YFSETQ. The CDR3 contains 13 residues. The germline V and J ends were trimmed by 4 bases and 5 bases, with 11 bases remaining between them. This CDR3 reads CASSPFQGDTQYF. The CDR3 DNA reads TGCGCCAGCAGCCCCTTCCAGGGAGATACGCAGTATTTT.

This chain links TRBV15 with TRBJ1-5; weak D call: TRBD1 (6 bases). With 4 bases removed from V and 3 bases from J, the gap between germline ends came to 16 bases. The CDR3 has 16 amino acids. CDR1 and CDR2 (germline): LNHNV, YYDKDF (reference sequence). CDR3 DNA: TGTGCCACCAGCAAGGGGCTAGGGGGAATCAATCAGCCCCAGCATTTT. Residues: CATSKGLGGINQPQHF.

This clone was seen a single time. The rearrangement uses TRBV7-9 and TRBJ1-6; D might be TRBD1 (6 bases). In germline, CDR1 is SEHNR, CDR2 FQNEAQ (reference sequence). CDR3 length equals 14 residues. The V end was cut by 4 bases, the J end by 5 bases, with 9 bases between. The CDR3 spells CASSSGQNNSPLHF. CDR3 nucleotides: TGTGCCAGCAGCTCCGGACAGAATAATTCACCCCTCCACTTT.

The chain employs TRBV5-1 and TRBJ2-7; TRBD1 agrees at 10 bases. This CDR3 is built from 15 residues. J gave up 3 bases and V 0 bases, and 3 bases lay outside the gene matches. The V gene's germline CDR1 is SGHRS and CDR2 YFSETQ. The CDR3 sequence: CASSLGTGGDYEQYF. CDR3 nucleotides: TGCGCCAGCAGCTTGGGGACAGGGGGAGACTACGAGCAGTACTTC.

This sequence joins TRBV27 and TRBJ2-7, with TRBD2 matching 9 bases. Germline CDR1 is MNHEY and CDR2 is SMNVEV (reference sequence). V gave up 3 bases and J gave up 3 bases; unmatched junction bases: 6. The CDR3 is made up of 15 amino acids. Written as DNA, the CDR3 is TGTGCCAGCAGTTTGATGGCGGGAGGGCTCTACGAGCAGTACTTC. It yields the protein CASSLMAGGLYEQYF.

With respect to this clone: A junction end diverges from the germline sequence, so it may reflect a read error. The chain couples TRBV7-7 to TRBJ2-7; 11 nucleotides agree with TRBD1. The germline V gene encodes CDR1 SSHAT and CDR2 FNYEAQ (reference sequence). This CDR3 contains 16 residues. The CDR3 bases are TGTGCTAGCAGCTTACAAGCGGGACAGGGGGCCTACGAGCAGTACTTC. This gives the protein CASSLQAGQGAYEQYF.

This chain links TRBV29-1 with TRBJ1-2; D gene uncertain. Germline-derived CDR1 and CDR2 are SQVTM and ANQGSEA. This CDR3 spans 13 amino acids. Trimming took off 4 bases at V and 2 bases at J, with 11 bases between the two ends. Written as DNA, the CDR3 is TGCAGCGTTGTCCCAGACTCCAACTATGGCTACACCTTC. This encodes CSVVPDSNYGYTF.

This chain uses TRBV19 with TRBJ2-3; TRBD2 agrees at 9 bases. From germline, CDR1 is LNHDA and CDR2 SQIVND (reference sequence). This CDR3 region has 15 residues. V was pared by 7 bases and J by 0 bases, with 5 bases of the junction left unmatched. The CDR3 loop is CASIRTSASTDTQYF. In nucleotides, the CDR3 is TGTGCCAGTATTCGGACTAGCGCTAGCACAGATACGCAGTATTTT. Together with reference TRBV19 and TRBJ2-3, the CDR3 gives the full variable domain: DGGITQSPKYLFRKEGQNVTLSCEQNLNHDAMYWYRQDPGQGLRLIYYSQIVNDFQKGDIAEGYSVSREKKESFPLTVTSAQKNPTAFYLCASIRTSASTDTQYFGPGTRLTVL.

This sequence joins TRBV10-3 and TRBJ1-1, with D uncertain. Germline values: CDR1 ENHRY, CDR2 SYGVKD. The CDR3 extends over 13 amino acids. V shed 7 bases and J shed 2 bases, with 11 bases lying between them. CDR3 loop: CAIKSAGNTEAFF. Here the CDR3 DNA reads TGTGCCATCAAGTCGGCAGGAAACACTGAAGCTTTCTTT.

The V call is TRBV7-3, the J call TRBJ2-2; no firm D call. The germline CDR1 and CDR2 sequences are SGHTA and FQGTGA. The CDR3 length is 15 residues. The V end lost 6 bases, the J end lost 2 bases, and 13 bases lay between the germline ends. The CDR3 spells CASRPAADNTGELFF. The CDR3, as DNA: TGTGCCAGCAGACCGGCGGCAGATAACACCGGGGAGCTGTTTTTT.

The DNA for the CDR3 is TGTGCCAGCAGCGTAAGCGGGGGGGCTCACACCGGGGAGCTGTTTTTT. Its protein is CASSVSGGAHTGELFF. The genes are TRBV9 and TRBJ2-2; TRBD2 matches 10 bases. V lost 1 base to trimming and J lost 3 bases; unmatched junction nucleotides: 3. The V gene's germline CDR1 is SGDLS and CDR2 YYNGEE. This CDR3 has 16 amino acids.

V gene TRBV5-4 combines with J gene TRBJ2-5; D is possibly TRBD2 (5 bases). V shed 4 bases and J shed 2 bases, with 9 bases lying between them. This CDR3 is 13 amino acids long. Germline-derived CDR1 and CDR2 are SGHNT and YYREEE (reference sequence). CDR3 DNA sequence: TGTGCCAGCAGCAAGAGCGGACAAGAGACCCAGTACTTC. It yields the protein CASSKSGQETQYF.

The chain has TRBV30 and TRBJ1-2; 9 nucleotides agree with TRBD1. The CDR3 sequence is 15 residues long. With V trimmed by 0 bases and J by 4 bases, 6 bases remained unmatched. Germline lookup yields CDR1 GTSNPN and CDR2 SVGIG (reference sequence). CDR3 region: CAWSVRTGDLYGYTF. For the CDR3, the DNA is TGTGCCTGGAGTGTACGGACAGGGGACCTCTATGGCTACACCTTC.

This rearrangement joins TRBV5-1 to TRBJ2-3, with 16 nucleotides matching TRBD2. Losses at the gene ends were 4 bases for V and 0 bases for J; bases not matched to a gene: 5. The germline gives CDR1 SGHRS, CDR2 YFSETQ. The CDR3 spans 18 residues. The CDR3 region is CASSPGLAGGLSTDTQYF. The CDR3, as DNA: TGCGCCAGCAGCCCGGGACTAGCGGGGGGGCTTAGCACAGATACGCAGTATTTT.

This sequence joins TRBV5-5 and TRBJ2-5, with D maybe TRBD2 (6 bases). CDR1 is SGHKS and CDR2 is YYEKEE in the germline V gene (reference sequence). The V end lost 1 base, the J end lost 2 bases, and 9 bases lay between the germline ends. The CDR3 extends over 14 amino acids. DNA for the CDR3: TGTGCCAGCAGCTTGATGCTAGCGCAAGAGACCCAGTACTTC. It specifies CASSLMLAQETQYF. Based on the CDR3 plus reference TRBV5-5 and TRBJ2-5, the full variable domain is DAGVTQSPTHLIKTRGQQVTLRCSPISGHKSVSWYQQVLGQGPQFIFQYYEKEERGRGNFPDRFSARQFPNYSSELNVNALLLGDSALYLCASSLMLAQETQYFGPGTRLLVL.

The rearrangement joins TRBV7-2 to TRBJ2-3, with 13 nucleotides matching TRBD2. The CDR3 is 16 residues long. V gave up 3 bases and J gave up 1 base; unmatched junction bases: 1. Germline V gene data show CDR1 as SGHTA and CDR2 as FQGNSA. CDR3 region: CASSFTSGGGTDTQYF. CDR3 in DNA: TGTGCCAGCAGCTTTACTAGCGGGGGGGGCACAGATACGCAGTATTTT. The full variable domain, completed using reference TRBV7-2 and TRBJ2-3, is GAGVSQSPSNKVTEKGKDVELRCDPISGHTALYWYRQSLGQGLEFLIYFQGNSAPDKSGLPSDRFSAERTGGSVSTLTIQRTQQEDSAVYLCASSFTSGGGTDTQYFGPGTRLTVL.

Here the CDR3 reads CASSLGTSGSGGETQYF. CDR3 DNA: TGTGCCAGCAGCTTGGGGACTAGCGGGAGTGGGGGGGAGACCCAGTACTTC. The chain links TRBV5-4 to TRBJ2-5; 13 bases are shared with TRBD2. V dropped 0 bases and J dropped 5; count of bases not matched to a gene: 7. The CDR3 has 17 residues. Germline V gene lookup returns CDR1 SGHNT and CDR2 YYREEE (reference sequence).

The chain has TRBV9 and TRBJ2-1; D is possibly TRBD1 (6 bases). Germline assignment: CDR1 SGDLS and CDR2 YYNGEE. The CDR3 length is 15 residues. Trimming shortened V by 1 base and J by 1 base, and 9 bases separated the two germline ends. The CDR3 reads CASSVSGESYNEQFF. CDR3 nucleotide sequence: TGTGCCAGCAGCGTATCAGGGGAATCCTACAATGAGCAGTTCTTC.

This clone was counted a single time. The chain is built from TRBV7-8 and TRBJ2-5; TRBD2 aligns across 9 bases. Trimming cost V 6 bases and J 4 bases; bases outside gene matches: 18. CDR1 and CDR2 (germline): SGHVS, FQNEAQ. The CDR3 runs to 18 residues. The CDR3 is CASSPPGRGGGALETQYF. As DNA, the CDR3 is TGTGCCAGCAGTCCCCCAGGGAGGGGCGGGGGGGCTCTAGAGACCCAGTACTTC.

The chain employs TRBV21-1 and TRBJ2-1; the table's D call, TRBD2, has no DNA check behind it. TRBV21-1 counts as a pseudogene. The CDR3 runs 15 residues. DNA for the CDR3: TGTGCCAGCAGCACACTAGCGGGAGGGCCCCATGAGCAGTTCTTC. It yields the protein CASSTLAGGPHEQFF.

The chain recombines TRBV19 with TRBJ2-2; the D gene is possibly TRBD1 (5 bases). The CDR3 has 15 residues. CDR1 LNHDA and CDR2 SQIVND come from the germline V gene (reference sequence). V lost 3 bases, J lost 2 bases, and 10 bases lay in between. Here the CDR3 reads CASSITRANTGELFF. The CDR3 DNA follows: TGTGCCAGTAGTATCACCAGGGCCAACACCGGGGAGCTGTTTTTT. Full variable domain (remainder filled in from reference TRBV19 and TRBJ2-2): DGGITQSPKYLFRKEGQNVTLSCEQNLNHDAMYWYRQDPGQGLRLIYYSQIVNDFQKGDIAEGYSVSREKKESFPLTVTSAQKNPTAFYLCASSITRANTGELFFGEGSRLTVL.

In this sample, this clone turned up a few times. J is TRBJ2-7 and V is TRBV3-1 (or the pseudogene TRBV3-2); D possibly corresponds to TRBD1 (6 bases). Per germline, CDR1 LGHDT and CDR2 YNNKEL (reference sequence). The length of the CDR3 is 17 residues. Trimming pared 4 bases from V and 4 bases from J, leaving 23 bases between. In DNA form, the CDR3 reads TGTGCCAGCAGCCTACCGGACAGCCTCCCTTGGGGTTACGAGCAGTACTTC. Protein sequence: CASSLPDSLPWGYEQYF.

The V and J genes are TRBV5-1 and TRBJ1-2, with 8 bases matching TRBD1. V lost 1 base and J lost 7; bases outside the gene matches: 9. CDR1 is SGHRS, CDR2 YFSETQ, per germline. The length of the CDR3 is 15 residues. The CDR3 region has the DNA TGCGCCAGCAGCTTGACCCCTGACAGGGGCGGTGGCTACACCTTC. Protein product: CASSLTPDRGGGYTF.

The chain carries TRBV5-1 and TRBJ1-3, with a possible D match to TRBD1 (5 bases). V shed 4 bases and J shed 0 bases, with 8 bases lying between them. The CDR3 extends over 14 amino acids. Germline V gene sequence: CDR1 SGHRS, CDR2 YFSETQ. DNA of the CDR3: TGCGCCAGCAGCGCGGACAACTCTGGAAACACCATATATTTT. It is translated as CASSADNSGNTIYF.